The 15 T cell receptor beta chains presented below share a single source sample, sequenced in a study of blood T cell repertoires in COVID-19. Data came from immunoSEQ multiplex PCR; TCRdb stores just in-frame clones and leaves some out. The sample comprises 150,000 to 200,000 clones, more than 75% of which are singletons, and roughly 8.7% rests with the top ten. Sequences were obtained from peripheral blood. These receptors were obtained from a woman aged 45-60 years with active or convalescent COVID-19.

This rearrangement joins TRBV24-1 to TRBJ2-7; a possible D gene is TRBD2 (5 bases). This CDR3 region has 15 residues. The germline V and J ends were trimmed by 6 bases and 0 bases, with 14 bases remaining between them. The V gene's germline CDR1 is KGHDR and CDR2 SFDVKD. The CDR3 coding sequence is TGTGCCACCAGTACCCCCGGGATTCTCTCCTACGAGCAGTACTTC. Amino acid sequence: CATSTPGILSYEQYF.

The V call is TRBV6-1, the J call TRBJ1-2, with D unclear. The V gene lost 2 bases and the J gene lost 8 bases, with 15 bases spanning the gap. The germline V gene encodes CDR1 MNHNS and CDR2 SASEGT. CDR3 length: 14 amino acids. The CDR3 coding sequence is TGTGCCAGCAGTGAACTCCGGGGTCGAGACGGCTACACCTTC. It encodes CASSELRGRDGYTF.

This sequence joins TRBV24-1 and TRBJ2-3; perhaps TRBD1 as D (6 bases). There are 15 residues in the CDR3. Germline loops: CDR1 KGHDR, CDR2 SFDVKD. The germline V and J ends were trimmed by 1 base and 11 bases, with 18 bases remaining between them. CDR3 region: CATSDFRTLGGRQYF. The CDR3 coding sequence is TGTGCCACCAGTGATTTTCGTACCCTAGGGGGTCGGCAGTATTTT.

The chain has TRBV15 and TRBJ1-5, with 7 bases fitting TRBD1. The V segment lost 5 bases and the J segment 6 bases; nucleotides outside the gene matches: 10. This CDR3 comprises 15 residues. From germline, CDR1 is LNHNV and CDR2 YYDKDF (reference sequence). CDR3 bases: TGTGCCACCAGCGGACAGGATTTTGATAGTCAGCCCCAGCATTTT. It translates to CATSGQDFDSQPQHF.

The chain recombines TRBV28 with TRBJ2-5; D gene unclear. Germline loops: CDR1 MDHEN, CDR2 SYDVKM. V was cut by 2 bases and J by 5 bases, with 15 bases left in between. The CDR3 runs 15 residues. The CDR3 nucleotides read TGTGCCAGCAGTTTACCGGGTCACCCGCCGGAGACCCAGTACTTC. It specifies CASSLPGHPPETQYF. Variable domain in full (rest from reference TRBV28 and TRBJ2-5): DVKVTQSSRYLVKRTGEKVFLECVQDMDHENMFWYRQDPGLGLRLIYFSYDVKMKEKGDIPEGYSVSREKKERFSLILESASTNQTSMYLCASSLPGHPPETQYFGPGTRLLVL.

This chain joins TRBV6-2 or TRBV6-3 and TRBJ2-7, with D possibly matching TRBD2 (5 bases). Trimming cost V 5 bases and J 3 bases, with 17 bases left between them. Germline V gives CDR1 MNHEY, CDR2 SVGEGT. The CDR3 contains 15 residues. The CDR3 coding sequence is TGTGCCAGCAGTGCAGACTACACCGCCCACTACGAGCAGTACTTC. The encoded protein is CASSADYTAHYEQYF.

Here the CDR3 DNA reads TGTGCCAGCAGCGTCGCCCCCACAGGGGGAAAAAGTGAAGCTTTCTTT. It translates to CASSVAPTGGKSEAFF. The V gene is TRBV9, the J gene TRBJ1-1; 8 bases line up with TRBD1. This CDR3 has 16 amino acids. Germline V CDR1 and CDR2: SGDLS, YYNGEE. V trimming: 2 bases; J trimming: 7 bases; junction bases outside the gene matches: 13.

This clone occurred once. V usage is TRBV6-2 or TRBV6-3 and J usage is TRBJ1-5; no definite D call. The CDR3 runs to 14 residues. The V gene lost 5 bases and the J gene lost 4 bases, with 12 bases spanning the gap. CDR1 and CDR2 from the germline V gene are MNHEY and SVGEGT. CDR3 in amino acids: CASSLSQRNQPQHF. CDR3 nucleotides: TGTGCCAGCAGTCTTTCACAGCGGAATCAGCCCCAGCATTTT.

The rearrangement uses TRBV23-1 and TRBJ2-3; tentative D call: TRBD2 (6 bases). TRBV23-1 is filed as an ORF, its function uncertain. The length of the CDR3 is 17 residues. Trimming removed 0 bases at V and 2 bases at J, with 15 bases between. The CDR3 nucleotides are TGCGCCAGCAGTCAATCACGGGACTCATTGTTCACAGATACGCAGTATTTT. Amino acids: CASSQSRDSLFTDTQYF.

The CDR3 spells CASRGLGGTDTQYF. For the CDR3, the DNA is TGTGCCAGCAGGGGACTAGGGGGCACAGATACGCAGTATTTT. The chain employs TRBV2 and TRBJ2-3; 8 bases agree with TRBD2. CDR1 and CDR2 (germline): SNHLY, FYNNEI. The CDR3 loop spans 14 amino acids. The J segment lost 1 base and the V segment lost 6 bases, leaving 3 bases of the junction unmatched.

There are many counts of this clone. The rearrangement links TRBV14 to TRBJ2-7; weak D call: TRBD2 (6 bases). The germline CDR1 and CDR2 sequences are SGHDN and FVKESK. The CDR3 runs 14 residues. V lost 8 bases and J 2 bases, leaving 16 bases between the germline ends. The CDR3 spells CASSRRTGAYEQYF. DNA of the CDR3: TGTGCCAGCTCCCGCCGGACGGGAGCCTACGAGCAGTACTTC.

The chain couples TRBV7-2 to TRBJ2-5; 16 nucleotides agree with TRBD2. The germline CDR1 and CDR2 sequences are SGHTA and FQGNSA. This CDR3 comprises 17 residues. With 2 bases clipped from V and 5 bases from J, the junction kept 5 bases outside the gene matches. The CDR3 region is CASSLSGTSGRAETQYF. CDR3 DNA: TGTGCCAGCAGCTTATCCGGGACTAGCGGGAGGGCGGAGACCCAGTACTTC.

This chain connects TRBV5-1 to TRBJ2-4, with 15 nucleotides matching TRBD2. With 4 bases clipped from V and 4 bases from J, the junction kept 12 bases outside the gene matches. This CDR3 has 19 amino acids. Germline CDR1 reads SGHRS; CDR2 reads YFSETQ. In nucleotides, the CDR3 is TGCGCCAGCAGCCCATCCAGGACTAGCGGGGGGGCTGGTAAAAACATTCAGTACTTC. Translation: CASSPSRTSGGAGKNIQYF.

As DNA, the CDR3 is TGTGCCAGCAGCCAGAGATTGGGCCACGAGCAGTACTTC. Protein: CASSQRLGHEQYF. This chain links TRBV14 with TRBJ2-7; D uncertain. With 3 bases removed from V and 5 bases from J, the gap between germline ends came to 11 bases. The germline gives CDR1 SGHDN, CDR2 FVKESK. The CDR3 sequence is 13 residues long.

This chain joins TRBV29-1 and TRBJ2-1; tentative D call: TRBD1 (5 bases). Germline V lookup: CDR1 SQVTM, CDR2 ANQGSEA. Trimming shortened V by 7 bases and J by 7 bases, and 23 bases separated the two germline ends. The CDR3 loop spans 15 amino acids. CDR3 residues: CSAAIFLKGWNEQFF. CDR3 nucleotide sequence: TGCAGCGCTGCAATCTTTTTAAAGGGGTGGAATGAGCAGTTCTTC.